The 22 T cell receptor beta chains below all came from one sample that was sequenced in a study of blood T cells in healthy people across ages (dated by TCRdb to between 2015 and 2016). Library creation used 5' RACE. Sequencing used an Illumina HiSeq 2500. A second PCR of about 6 to 11 cycles was performed with a sample-barcoded 5' primer and a J-beta primer mix. TCRdb redid the processing of the public reads, applying fastp at Q25 and MiXCR, and retained in-frame beta chains. When rows share a CDR3 protein, they turn into one entry using the most common DNA and genes. In this sample the table shows some 780,000 distinct CDR3 sequences, roughly three fifths of which occur a single time. Roughly 24% of the sample lies in the top ten. The sequenced sample was blood. All receptors come from a man in his forties in good health.

This chain uses TRBV24-1 with TRBJ1-2; D possibly corresponds to TRBD1 (6 bases). The CDR3 totals 17 residues. Trimming removed 2 bases from V and 2 bases from J, with 17 bases in between. CDR1 and CDR2 from the germline V gene are KGHDR and SFDVKD. The CDR3 sequence: CATSDSIRGRWNYGYTF. The CDR3, as DNA: TGTGCCACCAGTGATTCAATCAGGGGCCGGTGGAACTATGGCTACACCTTC.

This clonotype was counted only a few times. The CDR3 bases are TGTGCCAGCAGCCAAGGAAGGCAGGGTATTGCAGATACGCAGTATTTT. This sequence encodes CASSQGRQGIADTQYF. This sequence joins TRBV4-2 and TRBJ2-3; D might be TRBD1 (5 bases). The CDR3 length is 16 residues. Germline CDR1 and CDR2: LGHNA and YNFKEQ. V gave up 1 base and J gave up 4 bases, with 15 bases separating them.

V and J are TRBV7-2 and TRBJ2-7; 10 bases fit TRBD2. Trimming at V came to 1 base and at J to 4 bases, leaving 4 bases not matched to a gene. CDR1 is SGHTA and CDR2 is FQGNSA in the germline V gene. CDR3 size: 15 residues. The DNA for the CDR3 is TGTGCCAGCAGCTTAGGAGGTAGCGGGAGGTACGAGCAGTACTTC. Translating it yields CASSLGGSGRYEQYF.

This CDR3 reads CASSPNRGARETQYF. Written as DNA, the CDR3 is TGTGCCAGCAGTCCCAATAGGGGGGCGCGGGAGACCCAGTACTTC. The chain has TRBV28 and TRBJ2-5; D might be TRBD1 or TRBD2, each matching 6 bases. The CDR3 is 15 amino acids. Germline values: CDR1 MDHEN, CDR2 SYDVKM. Trimming removed 5 bases at V and 5 bases at J, with 18 bases between. The whole variable domain, filled in from reference TRBV28 and TRBJ2-5, reads DVKVTQSSRYLVKRTGEKVFLECVQDMDHENMFWYRQDPGLGLRLIYFSYDVKMKEKGDIPEGYSVSREKKERFSLILESASTNQTSMYLCASSPNRGARETQYFGPGTRLLVL.

CDR3 residues: CASIGAGLAGELFF. The DNA of the CDR3 is TGTGCCAGCATAGGGGCAGGCTTAGCGGGGGAGCTGTTTTTT. The gene calls are TRBV12-3 or TRBV12-4 and TRBJ2-2, with D possibly called TRBD1 or TRBD2 (5 bases each). V lost 7 bases to trimming and J lost 8 bases, with 17 bases between them. The CDR3 consists of 14 residues.

The rearrangement uses TRBV11-1 and TRBJ2-1, with a tentative D call TRBD2 (7 bases). V lost 5 bases, J lost 6 bases, and 11 bases lay in between. CDR1 is SGHAT, CDR2 FQDESV, per germline (reference sequence). The length of the CDR3 is 13 residues. The CDR3 loop reads CASSTGGLNEQFF. The CDR3, as DNA: TGTGCCAGCAGCACGGGGGGCCTCAATGAGCAGTTCTTC.

This clonotype was found a few times. The rearrangement uses TRBV4-2 and TRBJ1-2; 8 bases are shared with TRBD1. There are 17 residues in the CDR3. The V gene's germline CDR1 is LGHNA and CDR2 YNFKEQ. Unmatched junction bases numbered 10, after V lost 2 bases and J lost 2 bases. The CDR3 is CASSQMSAGQENYGYTF. Written as DNA, the CDR3 is TGTGCCAGCAGCCAAATGTCTGCGGGACAGGAGAACTATGGCTACACCTTC.

In regard to this clonotype: The germline gene is not matched at one end of the junction; a read error may be the cause. The CDR3 sequence is CTSSRTGDEQYF. CDR3 bases: TGTACCAGCAGTCGGACAGGGGACGAGCAGTACTTC. The chain joins TRBV6-2 or TRBV6-3 to TRBJ2-7; TRBD1 matches at 9 bases. The CDR3 runs to 12 residues. Germline lookup yields CDR1 MNHEY and CDR2 SVGEGT.

This sequence joins TRBV3-1 and TRBJ2-7; D possibly corresponds to TRBD1 (6 bases). This CDR3 is 15 amino acids long. Germline V gene sequence: CDR1 LGHDT, CDR2 YNNKEL (reference sequence). Trimming cost V 4 bases and J 10 bases, with 23 bases left between them. The CDR3 DNA reads as TGTGCCAGCAGCCCCACCTTGGGGGCGAACAAGGGCCAGTACTTC. Its translation: CASSPTLGANKGQYF.

V gene TRBV20-1 combines with J gene TRBJ2-1, with D unresolved. Trimming took 6 bases from V and 0 from J, leaving 3 bases between them. CDR1 is DFQATT and CDR2 is SNEGSKA in the germline V gene (reference sequence). The CDR3 runs 11 residues. CDR3 sequence: CSAFSYNEQFF. As DNA, the CDR3 is TGCAGTGCCTTCTCCTACAATGAGCAGTTCTTC.

Concerning this clonotype itself: One end of the junction varies from germline; a read error may be responsible. The V call is TRBV2, the J call TRBJ2-1; D possibly matches TRBD1 or TRBD2 (5 bases each). There are 13 residues in the CDR3. In germline, CDR1 is SNHLY, CDR2 FYNNEI. The CDR3 DNA is TGTGCCAGCAGAGGGGAAGACCTGGGGGAGCGGTTCTTC. Encoded protein: CASRGEDLGERFF.

The genes are TRBV4-3 and TRBJ1-6; D remains ambiguous. CDR1 and CDR2 from the germline V gene are LGHNA and YSLEER. This CDR3 has 14 residues. V was clipped by 1 base and J by 5 bases, with 6 bases between them. This CDR3 reads CASSQARNNSPLHF. The CDR3 bases are TGCGCCAGCAGCCAAGCGCGTAATAATTCACCCCTCCACTTT.

This clonotype was observed a few times. The chain is built from TRBV3-1 and TRBJ1-1, with D possibly TRBD1 on 6 matching bases. Between the trimmed V and J ends, which lost 2 bases and 4 bases, there was a span of 11 bases. This CDR3 region has 14 residues. Per germline, CDR1 LGHDT and CDR2 YNNKEL (reference sequence). The CDR3 here is CASSQRGGLTEAFF. The CDR3 nucleotides are TGTGCCAGCAGCCAAAGGGGGGGGCTCACTGAAGCTTTCTTT.

This clonotype was observed a handful of times. This sequence joins TRBV5-1 and TRBJ2-5, with a possible D match to TRBD2 (5 bases). Trimming removed 1 base from V and 2 bases from J, with 12 bases in between. The CDR3 sequence is 15 residues long. The germline V gene encodes CDR1 SGHRS and CDR2 YFSETQ. The CDR3 DNA sequence: TGCGCCAGCAGCTTGTTTGGAGGTATTCAAGAGACCCAGTACTTC. Its translation: CASSLFGGIQETQYF.

This clonotype was seen more than once but under ten times. V gene TRBV2 combines with J gene TRBJ1-2, with 8 bases lining up with TRBD1. J lost 4 bases, V lost 9 bases, and 13 bases had no gene match. The CDR3 contains 15 residues. CDR1 is SNHLY, CDR2 FYNNEI, per germline. The CDR3 protein is CASLNQGARIYGYTF. CDR3 bases: TGTGCCAGTCTTAACCAGGGGGCGAGGATCTATGGCTACACCTTC.

The chain carries TRBV12-3 or TRBV12-4 and TRBJ2-1; 8 nucleotides agree with TRBD2. This CDR3 has 15 amino acids. Trimming at V came to 4 bases and at J to 2 bases, leaving 4 bases not matched to a gene. CDR3 protein: CASSYGTRPYNEQFF. The CDR3 bases are TGTGCCAGCAGTTATGGGACTAGGCCCTACAATGAGCAGTTCTTC.

This clonotype was detected a few times. CDR3 nucleotide sequence: TGTGCCAGCAGCTTAGGAGGGACTAGCGCTAGAGATACGCAGTATTTT. It codes for CASSLGGTSARDTQYF. The V call is TRBV7-2, the J call TRBJ2-3, with 10 bases lining up with TRBD2. V lost 1 base and J lost 5; bases outside the gene matches: 6. This CDR3 contains 16 residues. Germline V gene lookup returns CDR1 SGHTA and CDR2 FQGNSA.

The chain joins TRBV6-1 to TRBJ2-2; TRBD1 aligns across 7 bases. The length of the CDR3 is 14 residues. The J segment lost 5 bases and the V segment lost 5 bases, leaving 5 bases of the junction unmatched. Germline loops: CDR1 MNHNS, CDR2 SASEGT. CDR3 sequence (DNA): TGTGCCAGCAGTTCCGGGACAGTGACCGGGGAGCTGTTTTTT. It is translated as CASSSGTVTGELFF.

V usage is TRBV12-3 or TRBV12-4 and J usage is TRBJ1-2, with D perhaps matching TRBD1 (6 bases). The CDR3 runs 11 residues. Trimming pared 6 bases from V and 9 bases from J, leaving 11 bases between. The CDR3 nucleotides read TGTGCCAGCAGGTCACAGGGAAGCTACACCTTC. As protein: CASRSQGSYTF.

A few counts support this clonotype. The CDR3 region is CSVPGGARDTQYF. In DNA form, the CDR3 reads TGCAGCGTTCCCGGGGGGGCTCGAGATACGCAGTATTTT. This chain uses TRBV29-1 with TRBJ2-3; 8 positions agree with TRBD2. V trimming: 5 bases; J trimming: 5 bases; junction bases outside the gene matches: 6. The length of the CDR3 is 13 residues. Germline V gene data show CDR1 as SQVTM and CDR2 as ANQGSEA.

A few counts support this clonotype. The V call is TRBV19, the J call TRBJ2-4, with 8 nucleotides matching TRBD2. The J call is doubtful: the DNA matches TRBJ2-5 better. CDR3 size: 11 residues. The germline V gene encodes CDR1 LNHDA and CDR2 SQIVND (reference sequence). CDR3 residues: CASGTRETQYF. CDR3 bases: TGTGCCAGTGGGACTAGGGAGACCCAGTACTTC.

The V gene is TRBV9, the J gene TRBJ2-7, with unresolved D. The germline V gene has CDR1 SGDLS and CDR2 YYNGEE. V gave up 4 bases and J gave up 6 bases, with 17 bases separating them. The CDR3 contains 14 residues. The CDR3 region is CASSPRTSLGEQYF. The CDR3 DNA follows: TGTGCCAGCAGCCCCCGGACGTCCTTGGGCGAGCAGTACTTC.